Sequencing of this TCR beta chain was carried out in a study of T cell changes during pregnancy in multiple sclerosis. Looked up from germline, CDR1 is SQVTM and CDR2 is ANQGSEA. V lost 4 bases, J lost 8 bases, and 15 bases lay in between. The CDR3 is 13 residues long. Sequencing used immunoSEQ multiplex PCR; TCRdb keeps in-frame clones, though not all of them. The data hold roughly 38,000 clones, with roughly nine tenths observed a single time. The TCR was taken from a female donor with multiple sclerosis, enrolled in a pregnancy study. The chain joins TRBV29-1 to TRBJ1-3; D perhaps matches TRBD1 (5 bases). Sequenced material: CD4+ T cells from peripheral blood mononuclear cells, taken before pregnancy. CDR3 protein: CSVVFPPGDTIYF. In DNA, the CDR3 is TGCAGCGTTGTCTTCCCTCCGGGGGACACCATATATTTT. The full variable domain, its missing parts supplied by reference TRBV29-1 and TRBJ1-3, is SAVISQKPSRDICQRGTSLTIQCQVDSQVTMMFWYRQQPGQSLTLIATANQGSEATYESGFVIDKFPISRPNLTFSTLTVSNMSPEDSSIYLCSVVFPPGDTIYFGEGSWLTVV.